The 28 T cell receptor beta chains below come from one sample, sequenced in a study of CXCR3-negative and CXCR3-positive naive CD8 T cells. Findings of the study overall: TRB CDR3 hydrophobicity was greater in CXCR3-positive naive cells than in CXCR3-negative naive cells.

cDNA libraries for TRB were generated by 5' RACE incorporating UMI labels. For each CDR3 protein, TCRdb gives one entry from its re-call of the 5' RACE reads, without DNA. This repertoire comprises under 150,000 distinct CDR3 sequences; its ten largest clones make up 0.5% to 0.75%. No antigens are known for them. The sample consisted of naive CXCR3+ CD8+ T cells from blood. Indicated subset: CD45RO-CCR7+CD27+CD95- naive CD8+ T cells expressing CXCR3 (TNR3+). The receptors were gathered from a human donor in good health. Some clones in this sample may be carry-over from other donors' samples.

The chain couples TRBV2 to TRBJ1-1; the TRBD1 assignment by TCRdb is unverifiable without DNA. From germline, CDR1 is SNHLY and CDR2 FYNNEI. The CDR3 sequence is 13 residues long. CDR3 sequence reads: CTSGQGVNTEAFF.

V is TRBV7-8 and J is TRBJ2-7; the D gene TCRdb calls, TRBD1, cannot be checked with no DNA. Germline-derived CDR1 and CDR2 are SGHVS and FQNEAQ. The CDR3 totals 15 residues. The CDR3 region is CASSSLLQGRYEQYF.

This sequence joins TRBV27 and TRBJ1-4; TCRdb indicates TRBD1, and absent DNA this call remains unverified. The CDR3 has 14 amino acids. In germline, CDR1 is MNHEY, CDR2 SMNVEV (reference sequence). The CDR3 reads CASSPGHYIEKLFF.

This rearrangement joins TRBV19 to TRBJ1-5. The CDR3 extends over 15 amino acids. Germline V gives CDR1 LNHDA, CDR2 SQIVND (reference sequence). CDR3 loop: CASSIGARANQPQHF.

The V call is TRBV9, the J call TRBJ2-6; TCRdb selects TRBD1, and the lack of DNA leaves this call unchecked. The CDR3 runs to 15 residues. CDR1 SGDLS and CDR2 YYNGEE come from the germline V gene. The CDR3 sequence: CASSAGSPGANVLTF.

This chain uses TRBV15 with TRBJ2-7; the TRBD2 assignment by TCRdb is unverifiable without DNA. The CDR3 has 13 residues. Germline CDR1 reads LNHNV; CDR2 reads YYDKDF (reference sequence). The CDR3 loop is CATRGTESYEQYF.

This chain connects TRBV5-5 to TRBJ2-7. The CDR3 is 15 residues long. Germline-derived CDR1 and CDR2 are SGHKS and YYEKEE (reference sequence). The CDR3 region is CASSSGHLEAYEQYF.

This chain joins TRBV4-2 and TRBJ1-2; the TCRdb D gene call, TRBD1, has no DNA to confirm it. Germline V lookup: CDR1 LGHNA, CDR2 YNFKEQ. The CDR3 totals 14 residues. The CDR3 spells CASSHGGETYGYTF.

The rearrangement uses TRBV21-1 and TRBJ2-1; the TRBD2 assignment by TCRdb is unverifiable without DNA. TRBV21-1 is recorded as a pseudogene. The CDR3 length is 18 residues. The CDR3 loop reads CASSKDGMWGGRYNEQFF.

The V and J genes are TRBV7-9 and TRBJ1-1. The CDR3 extends over 13 amino acids. Germline CDR1 is SEHNR and CDR2 is FQNEAQ (reference sequence). CDR3 protein: CASSFPMNTEAFF.

J is TRBJ2-1 and V is TRBV28; the TCRdb D gene call, TRBD2, has no DNA to confirm it. Per the germline V gene, CDR1 is MDHEN and CDR2 is SYDVKM. CDR3 length equals 16 residues. CDR3 sequence: CASSYPAGVPDNEQFF.

The rearrangement links TRBV12-3 or TRBV12-4 to TRBJ2-1; absent DNA, TCRdb's TRBD1 call cannot be checked. This CDR3 comprises 14 residues. CDR3 in amino acids: CASSPGQGAREQFF.

The rearrangement links TRBV25-1 to TRBJ2-7; the D gene TCRdb calls, TRBD1, cannot be checked with no DNA. This CDR3 contains 14 residues. Germline V lookup: CDR1 MGHDK, CDR2 SYGVNS. CDR3 sequence reads: CASSGLTVPYEQYF.

V usage is TRBV20-1 and J usage is TRBJ2-7; TCRdb indicates TRBD2, and absent DNA this call remains unverified. CDR1 is DFQATT and CDR2 is SNEGSKA in the germline V gene (reference sequence). This CDR3 spans 14 amino acids. The CDR3: CSAGRADQNYEQYF.

The V gene is TRBV29-1, the J gene TRBJ2-7; TCRdb proposes TRBD1, but this gene call is untestable without DNA. This CDR3 region has 14 residues. In germline, CDR1 is SQVTM, CDR2 ANQGSEA. CDR3 in amino acids: CSVDQGTGGHEQYF.

The rearrangement links TRBV15 to TRBJ1-2; TCRdb selects TRBD1, and the lack of DNA leaves this call unchecked. Germline CDR1 LNHNV, CDR2 YYDKDF (reference sequence). This CDR3 is built from 17 residues. This CDR3 is CATSRAGGGADFYGYTF.

The chain uses TRBV6-5 and TRBJ1-6; TCRdb's assignment of TRBD1 cannot be checked, as there is no DNA. Per the germline V gene, CDR1 is MNHEY and CDR2 is SVGAGI. There are 15 residues in the CDR3. CDR3 residues: CASSHPPGEYSPLHF.

The chain combines TRBV29-1 with TRBJ2-1; the D call of TRBD1 rests on TCRdb alone, since no DNA is present to check it. The CDR3 is 15 amino acids. Germline-derived CDR1 and CDR2 are SQVTM and ANQGSEA. CDR3 region: CSVEIPEQEYNEQFF.

The V gene is TRBV10-3, the J gene TRBJ2-1; absent DNA, TCRdb's TRBD1 call cannot be checked. The germline V gene has CDR1 ENHRY and CDR2 SYGVKD. This CDR3 spans 11 amino acids. Here the CDR3 reads CVAGRPGEQFF.

The chain uses TRBV6-1 and TRBJ2-7; TCRdb's assignment of TRBD1 cannot be checked, as there is no DNA. The length of the CDR3 is 13 residues. Germline CDR1 reads MNHNS; CDR2 reads SASEGT. The CDR3 is CASSDGTMYEQYF.

V and J are TRBV19 and TRBJ2-1; there is no DNA to check the TCRdb D call of TRBD2. This CDR3 spans 16 amino acids. The germline V gene has CDR1 LNHDA and CDR2 SQIVND (reference sequence). Here the CDR3 reads CASSIGTRGSLKAQFF.

The V and J genes are TRBV6-4 and TRBJ2-2; TCRdb gives TRBD1 as the D gene, but with no DNA this cannot be confirmed. The germline gives CDR1 MRHNA, CDR2 SNTAGT. The CDR3 extends over 15 amino acids. The CDR3 loop reads CASSDSTGVTGELFF.

The CDR3 sequence is CASSLGQGPRYGYTF. V usage is TRBV12-3 or TRBV12-4 and J usage is TRBJ1-2; TCRdb's assignment of TRBD1 cannot be checked, as there is no DNA. There are 15 residues in the CDR3.

The chain recombines TRBV7-9 with TRBJ1-3. CDR1 and CDR2 from the germline V gene are SEHNR and FQNEAQ (reference sequence). The CDR3 is 15 amino acids. CDR3 loop: CASSSKASSGNTIYF.

The chain combines TRBV4-2 with TRBJ2-3; TCRdb proposes TRBD2, but this gene call is untestable without DNA. Germline V gene sequence: CDR1 LGHNA, CDR2 YNFKEQ. CDR3 size: 17 residues. The CDR3 region is CASSHKLAGGPTDTQYF.

The chain couples TRBV12-3 or TRBV12-4 to TRBJ1-1. The length of the CDR3 is 11 residues. CDR3 in amino acids: CASSWSSEAFF.

The rearrangement uses TRBV9 and TRBJ1-2. The CDR3 totals 12 residues. From germline, CDR1 is SGDLS and CDR2 YYNGEE. The chain's CDR3 is CASEGLPSGYTF.

The chain uses TRBV28 and TRBJ1-4. CDR3 size: 17 residues. Germline lookup yields CDR1 MDHEN and CDR2 SYDVKM. CDR3 in amino acids: CASSLGQRQLGDEKLFF.